Each of the 25 T cell receptor beta chains below was sequenced from the same sample in a study of T cells of healthy individuals. TCRdb called the 5' RACE reads again in MiXCR, with one record for every CDR3 protein. This table has approximately 89,000 distinct CDR3 sequences, roughly 5.1% appearing once. These receptor sequences come from a female donor in good health.

The chain links TRBV7-3 to TRBJ1-2; D may be TRBD1 (6 bases). This CDR3 contains 13 residues. The V gene's germline CDR1 is SGHTA and CDR2 FQGTGA. The V end lost 5 bases, the J end lost 2 bases, and 9 bases lay between the germline ends. The CDR3 spells CASSRDTNYGYTF. In DNA form, the CDR3 reads TGTGCCAGCAGCCGGGACACCAACTATGGCTACACCTTC.

This clonotype occurred many times. The V gene is TRBV6-6, the J gene TRBJ1-3; the D is unclear. Germline V gene data show CDR1 as MNHNY and CDR2 as SVGAGI (reference sequence). The CDR3 runs to 10 residues. Trimming took 11 bases from V and 6 from J, leaving 8 bases between them. Written as DNA, the CDR3 is TGTGCCTCCCGGGAAAACACCATATATTTT. Translating gives CASRENTIYF.

This clonotype has a count of ten or more. This sequence joins TRBV11-2 and TRBJ2-5, with D perhaps TRBD2 (6 bases). Germline V gene data show CDR1 as SGHAT and CDR2 as FQNNGV. This CDR3 is 16 amino acids long. Trimming left V 3 bases short and J 0 bases short, with 14 bases between. CDR3: CASSLREEGHQETQYF. In DNA form, the CDR3 reads TGTGCCAGCAGCTTGCGGGAAGAGGGGCACCAAGAGACCCAGTACTTC.

This clonotype was recorded at least ten times. V usage is TRBV6-5 and J usage is TRBJ2-1; 12 bases are a match to TRBD1. Germline assignment: CDR1 MNHEY and CDR2 SVGAGI. V trimming: 5 bases; J trimming: 9 bases; junction bases outside the gene matches: 11. This CDR3 has 16 residues. The CDR3 sequence: CASSPSGTGGRGEQFF. The CDR3 nucleotides read TGTGCCAGCAGTCCCTCCGGGACAGGGGGCAGGGGTGAGCAGTTCTTC.

This clonotype was counted only a few times. V and J are TRBV5-1 and TRBJ2-1; no definite D call. The V end lost 0 bases, the J end lost 5 bases, and 9 bases lay between the germline ends. Germline assignment: CDR1 SGHRS and CDR2 YFSETQ. This CDR3 is 14 amino acids long. The CDR3 sequence: CASSLGRSDNEQFF. The DNA of the CDR3 is TGCGCCAGCAGCTTGGGACGGAGTGACAATGAGCAGTTCTTC.

The chain links TRBV10-3 to TRBJ2-3, with a tentative D call TRBD2 (5 bases). The CDR3 spans 16 residues. Per germline, CDR1 ENHRY and CDR2 SYGVKD. V lost 2 bases, J lost 4 bases, and 16 bases lay in between. CDR3 DNA sequence: TGTGCCATCAGTGAGGGTAGCGCAATGCAGGCAGATACGCAGTATTTT. Its protein product is CAISEGSAMQADTQYF.

This chain uses TRBV7-9 with TRBJ2-1; the D is unclear. This CDR3 has 12 amino acids. Trimming removed 4 bases from V and 2 bases from J, with 3 bases in between. Germline loops: CDR1 SEHNR, CDR2 FQNEAQ (reference sequence). CDR3 region: CASSSTYNEQFF. DNA of the CDR3: TGTGCCAGCAGCTCGACCTACAATGAGCAGTTCTTC.

This clonotype was seen at least ten times. This CDR3 is CSVEGFGNTIYF. The CDR3 DNA sequence: TGCAGCGTTGAGGGGTTTGGAAACACCATATATTTT. The chain has TRBV29-1 and TRBJ1-3; D is unresolved. CDR3 length equals 12 residues. Trimming removed 3 bases at V and 3 bases at J, with 6 bases between. The germline CDR1 and CDR2 sequences are SQVTM and ANQGSEA.

This clonotype occurred many times. V gene TRBV12-3 or TRBV12-4 combines with J gene TRBJ1-5; TRBD1 matches 7 bases. J lost 7 bases, V lost 5 bases, and 11 bases had no gene match. The CDR3 runs 15 residues. The CDR3, as DNA: TGTGCCAGCAGTCAACTACAGGGGATCAACCAGCCCCAGCATTTT. Its translation is CASSQLQGINQPQHF.

This clonotype was detected ten times or more. The chain links TRBV28 to TRBJ2-7; 7 bases map to TRBD2. Germline CDR1 is MDHEN and CDR2 is SYDVKM. The CDR3 covers 14 residues. The junction had 7 bases not matched to a gene; V was cut back by 5 bases and J by 3 bases. CDR3 residues: CASSPGTKSYEQYF. CDR3 nucleotides: TGTGCCAGCAGTCCAGGGACTAAAAGCTACGAGCAGTACTTC.

With respect to this clonotype: A much bigger clone sits one base away, suggesting this may be a read error. The gene calls are TRBV5-1 and TRBJ1-1; D remains unclear. CDR3 length: 13 residues. Germline V gene data show CDR1 as SGHRS and CDR2 as YFSETQ. V was trimmed by 0 bases and J by 7 bases, leaving 10 bases between them. CDR3 in DNA: TGCGCCAGCAGCTTGGAACGGTACAATGAAGCTTTCTTT. This codes for CASSLERYNEAFF.

V is TRBV9 and J is TRBJ1-4, with unresolved D. V was clipped by 0 bases and J by 4 bases, with 7 bases between them. Germline values: CDR1 SGDLS, CDR2 YYNGEE. The CDR3 covers 14 residues. CDR3 loop: CASSVEGFNEKLFF. Here the CDR3 DNA reads TGTGCCAGCAGCGTAGAAGGCTTTAATGAAAAACTGTTTTTT.

The genes are TRBV5-6 and TRBJ1-1, with D unclear. In germline, CDR1 is SGHDT, CDR2 YYEEEE. This CDR3 region has 14 residues. Trimming left V 0 bases short and J 10 bases short, with 16 bases between. The CDR3 bases are TGTGCCAGCAGCTTGGCCTACCTTAATAGCGGAGCTTTCTTT. Translated: CASSLAYLNSGAFF.

In this sample, this clonotype turned up a few times. CDR3 DNA sequence: TGTGCCAGCAGCCCCGGGGCCAAAAACACTGAAGCTTTCTTT. It codes for CASSPGAKNTEAFF. This sequence joins TRBV5-4 and TRBJ1-1; D perhaps matches TRBD1 (5 bases). The V end was cut by 4 bases, the J end by 2 bases, with 12 bases between. Germline V gene sequence: CDR1 SGHNT, CDR2 YYREEE (reference sequence). The CDR3 sequence is 14 residues long.

This clonotype was counted many times. V and J are TRBV7-8 and TRBJ1-4; perhaps TRBD1 as D (5 bases). CDR3 length equals 15 residues. Germline CDR1 is SGHVS and CDR2 is FQNEAQ. Trimming took 8 bases from V and 0 from J, leaving 13 bases between them. The CDR3: CASGTRLATNEKLFF. The CDR3 DNA reads TGTGCCAGCGGGACGAGGCTCGCAACTAATGAAAAACTGTTTTTT.

This clonotype was seen many times. This chain uses TRBV11-2 with TRBJ2-1, with 7 bases fitting TRBD1. The CDR3 sequence is 22 residues long. Trimming took 5 bases from V and 0 from J; bases not matched to a gene: 25. CDR1 and CDR2 from the germline V gene are SGHAT and FQNNGV. The CDR3 nucleotides read TGTGCCAGCAGCCCCACTCAGGGGGTCTTTACCCCGTTACTCCCCTCCTACAATGAGCAGTTCTTC. It translates to CASSPTQGVFTPLLPSYNEQFF.

Many counts were recorded for this clonotype. The chain joins TRBV6-1 to TRBJ2-1, with 7 bases identical to TRBD1. V was pared by 5 bases and J by 0 bases, with 13 bases of the junction left unmatched. CDR1 is MNHNS, CDR2 SASEGT, per germline. The CDR3 extends over 18 amino acids. The CDR3 spells CASSLRDSGRGSYNEQFF. DNA of the CDR3: TGTGCCAGCAGTCTCCGGGACAGCGGAAGGGGCTCCTACAATGAGCAGTTCTTC.

This clonotype was seen many times. This sequence joins TRBV28 and TRBJ2-7, with TRBD2 matching over 7 bases. This CDR3 spans 15 amino acids. The V gene end was trimmed by 3 bases and the J gene end by 2 bases; junction bases not matched to a gene: 7. The germline V gene has CDR1 MDHEN and CDR2 SYDVKM. In DNA form, the CDR3 reads TGTGCCAGCAGTTTCTGGCGGGAGCCTACCTACGAGCAGTACTTC. Its protein product is CASSFWREPTYEQYF.

At least ten counts were recorded for this clonotype. The chain carries TRBV20-1 and TRBJ1-5; D perhaps matches TRBD1 (5 bases). The CDR3 consists of 15 residues. The V and J ends lost 0 bases and 3 bases respectively, with 12 bases between them. Per the germline V gene, CDR1 is DFQATT and CDR2 is SNEGSKA (reference sequence). CDR3 residues: CSARDEGVINQPQHF. CDR3 DNA: TGCAGTGCTAGAGATGAAGGGGTCATCAATCAGCCCCAGCATTTT.

This chain links TRBV2 with TRBJ1-6; 10 positions agree with TRBD1. V was pared by 4 bases and J by 9 bases, with 6 bases of the junction left unmatched. This CDR3 has 15 amino acids. Per the germline V gene, CDR1 is SNHLY and CDR2 is FYNNEI. DNA for the CDR3: TGTGCCAGCAGTGGAATGGACAGGGGGAGTTCACCCCTCCACTTT. Translated, it gives CASSGMDRGSSPLHF. Full variable domain (rest looked up from reference TRBV2 and TRBJ1-6): EPEVTQTPSHQVTQMGQEVILRCVPISNHLYFYWYRQILGQKVEFLVSFYNNEISEKSEIFDDQFSVERPDGSNFTLKIRSTKLEDSAMYFCASSGMDRGSSPLHFGNGTRLTVT.

Ten or more counts support this clonotype. The CDR3 DNA is TGTGCCATCAGACGGGACAGCAATAATGAAAAACTGTTTTTT. Its translation: CAIRRDSNNEKLFF. V is TRBV10-3 and J is TRBJ1-4, with TRBD1 matching 7 bases. The CDR3 totals 14 residues. The J segment lost 4 bases and the V segment lost 6 bases, leaving 5 bases of the junction unmatched. CDR1 is ENHRY and CDR2 is SYGVKD in the germline V gene.

This clonotype was counted many times. The rearrangement joins TRBV29-1 to TRBJ1-5; D is unclear. The germline CDR1 and CDR2 sequences are SQVTM and ANQGSEA. The germline V and J ends were trimmed by 4 bases and 1 base, with 5 bases remaining between them. The CDR3 contains 12 residues. The CDR3 region is CSVGHSNQPQHF. Written as DNA, the CDR3 is TGCAGCGTTGGGCACAGCAATCAGCCCCAGCATTTT.

This clonotype was detected many times. The chain combines TRBV6-5 with TRBJ2-2; D may be TRBD2 (5 bases). Germline CDR1 MNHEY, CDR2 SVGAGI. V was shortened by 1 base and J by 11 bases, with 14 bases between the two germline ends. The CDR3 is 14 residues long. CDR3 bases: TGTGCCAGCAGTTACTTAACTCGGACTCGAGAGCTGTTTTTT. This encodes CASSYLTRTRELFF.

This clonotype came up many times. The rearrangement joins TRBV4-2 to TRBJ2-7; 11 nucleotides line up with TRBD2. The V gene end was trimmed by 3 bases and the J gene end by 2 bases; junction bases not matched to a gene: 6. CDR3 size: 16 residues. CDR1 and CDR2 (germline): LGHNA, YNFKEQ. For the CDR3, the DNA is TGTGCCAGCAGCCACGGACTAGCGGGCCAGACCTACGAGCAGTACTTC. This gives the protein CASSHGLAGQTYEQYF.

The chain uses TRBV20-1 and TRBJ2-3; 14 nucleotides agree with TRBD2. In germline, CDR1 is DFQATT, CDR2 SNEGSKA (reference sequence). The CDR3 is made up of 16 amino acids. V was clipped by 3 bases and J by 2 bases; unmatched bases: 4. The DNA for the CDR3 is TGCAGTGCTAGGAGGGGACTAGCGGGAGTCACAGATACGCAGTATTTT. Translation gives CSARRGLAGVTDTQYF.